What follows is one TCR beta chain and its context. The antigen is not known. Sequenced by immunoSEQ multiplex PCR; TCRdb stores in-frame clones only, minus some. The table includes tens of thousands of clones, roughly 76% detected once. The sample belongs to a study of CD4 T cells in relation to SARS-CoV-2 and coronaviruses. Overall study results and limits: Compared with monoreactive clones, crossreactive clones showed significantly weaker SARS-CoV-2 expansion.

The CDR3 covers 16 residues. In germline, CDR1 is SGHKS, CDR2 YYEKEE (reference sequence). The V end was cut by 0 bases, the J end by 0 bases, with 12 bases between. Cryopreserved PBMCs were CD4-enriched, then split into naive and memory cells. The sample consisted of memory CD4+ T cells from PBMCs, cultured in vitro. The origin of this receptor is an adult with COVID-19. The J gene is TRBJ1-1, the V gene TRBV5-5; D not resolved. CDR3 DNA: TGTGCCAGCAGCTTGGACAATTGGGTCGTGAACACTGAAGCTTTCTTT. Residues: CASSLDNWVVNTEAFF.